Listed here are 9 T cell receptor beta chains from one sample, sequenced in a study of CD8 T cells in Susac syndrome. With random hexamers, about 0.45 to 1 ug RNA was reverse transcribed. TCRdb called the immunoSEQ multiplex PCR reads again in MiXCR, with one record for every CDR3 protein. The sample holds some 140,000 distinct CDR3 sequences, approximately 95% seen once. The sequenced sample was CD8+ T cells from PBMCs. Source of these receptors: a human donor with Susac syndrome.

The chain couples TRBV7-2 to TRBJ2-1, with TRBD2 matching 7 bases. The V gene end was trimmed by 3 bases and the J gene end by 2 bases; junction bases not matched to a gene: 4. This CDR3 is 15 amino acids long. Germline assignment: CDR1 SGHTA and CDR2 FQGNSA. DNA for the CDR3: TGTGCCAGCAGCTTTAGCGGGTCAGCCTACAATGAGCAGTTCTTC. Translated: CASSFSGSAYNEQFF.

In this sample, this clonotype turned up once. The CDR3 DNA reads TGTGCCAGCACCCCCTCTCAGGGCGCAGATACGCAGTATTTT. Translated: CASTPSQGADTQYF. The chain couples TRBV6-5 to TRBJ2-3, with a weak D call TRBD1 (5 bases). V was pared by 7 bases and J by 4 bases, with 15 bases between. Germline loops: CDR1 MNHEY, CDR2 SVGAGI. The CDR3 extends over 14 amino acids.

J is TRBJ2-1 and V is TRBV20-1; D is uncertain. Germline values: CDR1 DFQATT, CDR2 SNEGSKA (reference sequence). The CDR3 runs to 14 residues. Trimming left V 2 bases short and J 4 bases short, with 12 bases between. The CDR3 DNA sequence: TGCAGTGCTAGACCCCCGTGGGATTACAATGAGCAGTTCTTC. This translates into CSARPPWDYNEQFF.

V gene TRBV7-9 combines with J gene TRBJ2-1; D may be TRBD1 or TRBD2 (6 bases each). The V end was cut by 7 bases, the J end by 8 bases, with 15 bases between. Germline CDR1 SEHNR, CDR2 FQNEAQ (reference sequence). This CDR3 spans 13 amino acids. The chain's CDR3 is CASTLEGGDEQFF. CDR3 DNA: TGTGCCAGCACCCTTGAGGGGGGAGATGAGCAGTTCTTC.

The chain links TRBV28 to TRBJ2-1; D gene uncertain. CDR3 size: 13 residues. Per germline, CDR1 MDHEN and CDR2 SYDVKM. V lost 1 base and J 3 bases, leaving 4 bases between the germline ends. The CDR3 reads CASSLSNYNEQFF. CDR3 sequence (DNA): TGTGCCAGCAGTTTATCTAACTACAATGAGCAGTTCTTC.

This chain connects TRBV12-3 or TRBV12-4 to TRBJ2-1; 7 positions match TRBD2. CDR3 length: 13 residues. Losses at the gene ends were 8 bases for V and 8 bases for J; bases not matched to a gene: 9. The chain's CDR3 is CASFKHREDEQFF. The CDR3 nucleotides read TGTGCCAGCTTCAAACACCGGGAGGATGAGCAGTTCTTC.

The chain joins TRBV4-1 to TRBJ1-5; no definite D call. This CDR3 comprises 18 residues. Germline V gene data show CDR1 as MGHRA and CDR2 as YSYEKL. V was cut by 0 bases and J by 1 base, with 16 bases left in between. The CDR3 here is CASSQDSGTGRSNQPQHF. CDR3 sequence (DNA): TGCGCCAGCAGCCAAGATTCAGGAACCGGGCGGAGCAATCAGCCCCAGCATTTT.

This clonotype was observed a few times. The V gene is TRBV7-9, the J gene TRBJ2-1, with TRBD2 as a possible D gene (5 bases). CDR1 is SEHNR, CDR2 FQNEAQ, per germline (reference sequence). V was pared by 8 bases and J by 0 bases, with 11 bases between. This CDR3 region has 14 residues. CDR3 in DNA: TGTGCCAGCTCCAGCGGAAACTCCTACAATGAGCAGTTCTTC. Encoded protein: CASSSGNSYNEQFF.

This chain connects TRBV28 to TRBJ1-1; 9 bases are shared with TRBD1. With 6 bases clipped from V and 8 bases from J, the junction kept 10 bases outside the gene matches. The germline V gene encodes CDR1 MDHEN and CDR2 SYDVKM. This CDR3 spans 14 amino acids. The CDR3 here is CASRNRGRRTEAFF. The CDR3 DNA sequence: TGTGCCAGCAGGAACAGGGGGCGCCGCACCGAAGCTTTCTTT.